Each of the 15 T cell receptor beta chains below was sequenced from the same sample in a study of T cell changes during pregnancy in multiple sclerosis. Profiled with immunoSEQ multiplex PCR; TCRdb holds only in-frame clones, not every one. The sample contains around 60,000 clones, roughly 93% of which appear only once. This material consisted of CD4+ T cells from peripheral blood mononuclear cells, taken before pregnancy. Every receptor here comes from a female donor with multiple sclerosis, enrolled in a pregnancy study.

The chain couples TRBV5-4 to TRBJ2-5, with 12 bases lining up with TRBD2. The CDR3 is 17 amino acids. Trimming removed 0 bases from V and 0 bases from J; junction bases left unmatched: 3. CDR1 is SGHNT, CDR2 YYREEE, per germline (reference sequence). CDR3 coding DNA: TGTGCCAGCAGCTTGGGGGGACTAGCGGGCCACCAAGAGACCCAGTACTTC. Amino acids: CASSLGGLAGHQETQYF.

This sequence joins TRBV5-5 and TRBJ2-1; D uncertain. CDR3 length: 14 amino acids. Trimming took 3 bases from V and 5 from J, leaving 12 bases between them. Germline V gene data show CDR1 as SGHKS and CDR2 as YYEKEE (reference sequence). The CDR3 coding sequence is TGTGCCAGCAGCTCGCCATGGCAGAACAATGAGCAGTTCTTC. Translating gives CASSSPWQNNEQFF. Full variable domain (rest looked up from reference TRBV5-5 and TRBJ2-1): DAGVTQSPTHLIKTRGQQVTLRCSPISGHKSVSWYQQVLGQGPQFIFQYYEKEERGRGNFPDRFSARQFPNYSSELNVNALLLGDSALYLCASSSPWQNNEQFFGPGTRLTVL.

V and J are TRBV27 and TRBJ1-6; a possible D gene is TRBD1 (6 bases). The germline CDR1 and CDR2 sequences are MNHEY and SMNVEV (reference sequence). The CDR3 runs to 13 residues. The V gene lost 6 bases and the J gene lost 13 bases, with 16 bases spanning the gap. CDR3 amino acids: CASSYSNRDPLHF. For the CDR3, the DNA is TGTGCCAGCAGCTACTCCAACAGGGACCCCCTCCACTTT.

This clone was detected only once. J is TRBJ1-4 and V is TRBV2; D not certain. Deletions cut 8 bases from V and 6 bases from J, with 19 bases between. Germline-derived CDR1 and CDR2 are SNHLY and FYNNEI. This CDR3 contains 15 residues. The CDR3 bases are TGTGCCAGCCAAAGATTGGAGGGCTTTGATGAAAAACTGTTTTTT. It specifies CASQRLEGFDEKLFF.

This chain uses TRBV4-1 with TRBJ1-2; 9 nucleotides line up with TRBD1. CDR3 length equals 14 residues. CDR1 MGHRA and CDR2 YSYEKL come from the germline V gene. J gave up 8 bases and V 3 bases, and 7 bases lay outside the gene matches. The CDR3 nucleotides are TGCGCCAGCAGCCAGACCGGGACAGGGAAGGGCTACACCTTC. Residues: CASSQTGTGKGYTF.

This clone was observed once. V is TRBV19 and J is TRBJ1-3; no definite D call. Germline assignment: CDR1 LNHDA and CDR2 SQIVND (reference sequence). Trimming left V 5 bases short and J 0 bases short, with 8 bases between. The CDR3 loop spans 14 amino acids. Here the CDR3 DNA reads TGTGCCAGTAGTCCACTATCCTCTGGAAACACCATATATTTT. Encoded protein: CASSPLSSGNTIYF.

This chain joins TRBV7-9 and TRBJ1-5, with D possibly being TRBD1 (6 bases). Germline V CDR1 and CDR2: SEHNR, FQNEAQ (reference sequence). With 5 bases removed from V and 0 bases from J, the gap between germline ends came to 11 bases. The CDR3 contains 15 residues. The CDR3 protein is CASSGGQISNQPQHF. CDR3 in DNA: TGTGCCAGCAGCGGCGGACAGATTAGCAATCAGCCCCAGCATTTT.

CDR3 residues: CASSVGGSIDEQFF. The CDR3 DNA sequence: TGTGCCAGCAGCGTAGGCGGGAGTATTGATGAGCAGTTCTTC. The gene calls are TRBV9 and TRBJ2-1; 7 bases map to TRBD2. The CDR3 runs 14 residues. CDR1 and CDR2 from the germline V gene are SGDLS and YYNGEE. V dropped 0 bases and J dropped 8; count of bases not matched to a gene: 5.

The chain employs TRBV4-3 and TRBJ1-1; D gene ambiguous. The CDR3 totals 14 residues. Germline V lookup: CDR1 LGHNA, CDR2 YSLEER. Trimming stripped 1 base from V and 4 bases from J, with 10 bases between. In DNA, the CDR3 is TGCGCCAGCAGCCAAGGAGAGGTGAGCACTGAAGCTTTCTTT. Its translation is CASSQGEVSTEAFF.

V gene TRBV7-9 combines with J gene TRBJ2-1, with D possibly TRBD2 on 6 matching bases. Trimming cost V 5 bases and J 3 bases, with 11 bases left between them. Germline assignment: CDR1 SEHNR and CDR2 FQNEAQ (reference sequence). This CDR3 has 14 amino acids. The CDR3 coding sequence is TGTGCCAGCAGCCGGGCGGAGGGCTACAATGAGCAGTTCTTC. This encodes CASSRAEGYNEQFF.

CDR3 in DNA: TGCAGCGTCCAAACAGGGACCTATGGCTACACCTTC. Amino acids: CSVQTGTYGYTF. The chain combines TRBV29-1 with TRBJ1-2, with D possibly TRBD1 on 6 matching bases. Germline V gene lookup returns CDR1 SQVTM and CDR2 ANQGSEA. The CDR3 has 12 amino acids. Trimming shortened V by 6 bases and J by 4 bases, and 12 bases separated the two germline ends.

V is TRBV6-5 and J is TRBJ1-2; 9 bases agree with TRBD1. The CDR3 length is 13 residues. Trimming took 5 bases from V and 5 from J; bases not matched to a gene: 3. The germline CDR1 and CDR2 sequences are MNHEY and SVGAGI. CDR3 amino acids: CASSRTGAYGYTF. In DNA, the CDR3 is TGTGCCAGCAGTCGGACAGGGGCGTATGGCTACACCTTC.

The rearrangement joins TRBV19 to TRBJ2-6; maybe TRBD2 (5 bases). CDR1 LNHDA and CDR2 SQIVND come from the germline V gene (reference sequence). The CDR3 is made up of 18 amino acids. V was trimmed by 4 bases and J by 0 bases, leaving 16 bases between them. The CDR3 loop reads CASSNRTLGLSGANVLTF. In DNA, the CDR3 is TGTGCCAGTAGTAACCGGACCCTAGGACTCTCTGGGGCCAACGTCCTGACTTTC. Full variable domain (rest looked up from reference TRBV19 and TRBJ2-6): DGGITQSPKYLFRKEGQNVTLSCEQNLNHDAMYWYRQDPGQGLRLIYYSQIVNDFQKGDIAEGYSVSREKKESFPLTVTSAQKNPTAFYLCASSNRTLGLSGANVLTFGAGSRLTVL.

V and J are TRBV5-1 and TRBJ2-1; 9 positions match TRBD2. The germline V gene has CDR1 SGHRS and CDR2 YFSETQ. With 1 base clipped from V and 9 bases from J, the junction kept 8 bases outside the gene matches. The CDR3 sequence is 15 residues long. The CDR3 coding sequence is TGCGCCAGCAGCTTGAGTGCGGGAGGGCGGGGTGAGCAGTTCTTC. Amino acids: CASSLSAGGRGEQFF.

This clone was counted a single time. This chain connects TRBV19 to TRBJ2-5; 10 nucleotides align to TRBD2. The CDR3 runs 16 residues. V lost 4 bases, J lost 3 bases, and 8 bases stayed unmatched. Germline assignment: CDR1 LNHDA and CDR2 SQIVND (reference sequence). The CDR3 here is CASSRGSSGSKETQYF. The CDR3 DNA reads TGTGCCAGTAGTAGAGGGTCTAGCGGGAGTAAAGAGACCCAGTACTTC.